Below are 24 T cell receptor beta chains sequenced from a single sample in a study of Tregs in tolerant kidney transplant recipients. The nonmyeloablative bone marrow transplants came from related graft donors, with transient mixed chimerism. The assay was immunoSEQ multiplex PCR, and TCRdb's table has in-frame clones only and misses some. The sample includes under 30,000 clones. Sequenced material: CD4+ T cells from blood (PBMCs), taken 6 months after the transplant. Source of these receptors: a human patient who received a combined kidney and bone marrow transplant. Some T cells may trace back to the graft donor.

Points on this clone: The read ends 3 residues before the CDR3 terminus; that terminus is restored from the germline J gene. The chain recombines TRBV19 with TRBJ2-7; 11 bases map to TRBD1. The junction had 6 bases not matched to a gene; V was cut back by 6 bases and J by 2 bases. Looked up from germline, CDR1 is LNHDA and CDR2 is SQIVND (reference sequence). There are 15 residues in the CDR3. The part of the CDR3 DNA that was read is TGTGCCAGTAGCCATGGGACAGGGGGTACCTACGAG. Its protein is CASSHGTGGTYE. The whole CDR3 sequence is CASSHGTGGTYEQYF.

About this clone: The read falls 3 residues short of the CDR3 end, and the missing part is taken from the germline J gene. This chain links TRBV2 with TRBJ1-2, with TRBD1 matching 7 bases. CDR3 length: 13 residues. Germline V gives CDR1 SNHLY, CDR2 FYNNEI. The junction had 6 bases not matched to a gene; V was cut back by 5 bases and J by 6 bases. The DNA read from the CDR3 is TGTGCCAGCAGTCAAGGGACAGTGGATGGC. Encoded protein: CASSQGTVDG. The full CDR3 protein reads CASSQGTVDGYTF.

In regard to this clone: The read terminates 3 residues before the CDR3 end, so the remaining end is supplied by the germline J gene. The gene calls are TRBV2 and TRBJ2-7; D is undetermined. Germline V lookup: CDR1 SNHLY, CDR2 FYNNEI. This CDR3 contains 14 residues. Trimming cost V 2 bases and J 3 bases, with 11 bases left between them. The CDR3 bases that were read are TGTGCCAGCAGTGAACTCCCTAAGCTCTACGAG. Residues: CASSELPKLYE. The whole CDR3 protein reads CASSELPKLYEQYF.

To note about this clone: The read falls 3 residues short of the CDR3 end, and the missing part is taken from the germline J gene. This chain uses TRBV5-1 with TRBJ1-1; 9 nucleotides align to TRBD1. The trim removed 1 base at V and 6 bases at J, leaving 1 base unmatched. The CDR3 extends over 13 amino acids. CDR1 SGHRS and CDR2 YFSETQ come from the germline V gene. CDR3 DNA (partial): TGCGCCAGCAGCTTGCGACAGGGGGCTGAA. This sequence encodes CASSLRQGAE. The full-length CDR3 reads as CASSLRQGAEAFF.

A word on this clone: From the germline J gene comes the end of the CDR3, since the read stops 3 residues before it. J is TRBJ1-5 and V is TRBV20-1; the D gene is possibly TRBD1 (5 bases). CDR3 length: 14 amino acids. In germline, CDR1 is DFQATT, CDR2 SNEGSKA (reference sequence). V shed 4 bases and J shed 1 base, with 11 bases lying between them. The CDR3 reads CSATTARSNQPQHF. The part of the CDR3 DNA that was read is TGCAGTGCTACGACAGCTAGGAGCAATCAGCCC.

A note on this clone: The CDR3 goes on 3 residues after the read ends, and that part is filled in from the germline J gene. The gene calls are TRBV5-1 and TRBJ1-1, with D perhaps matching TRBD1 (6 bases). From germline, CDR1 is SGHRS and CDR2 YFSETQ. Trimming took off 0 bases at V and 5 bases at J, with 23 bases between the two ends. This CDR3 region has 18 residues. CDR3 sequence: CASSLERGGWGWGTEAFF. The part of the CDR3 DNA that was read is TGCGCCAGCAGCTTGGAAAGGGGGGGCTGGGGCTGGGGGACTGAA.

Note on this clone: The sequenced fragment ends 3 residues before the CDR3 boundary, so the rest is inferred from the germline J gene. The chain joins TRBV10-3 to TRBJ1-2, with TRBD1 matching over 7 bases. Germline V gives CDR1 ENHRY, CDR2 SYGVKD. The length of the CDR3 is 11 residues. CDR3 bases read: TGTGCCACCGGGACAGACCCGGGC. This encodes CATGTDPG. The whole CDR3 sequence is CATGTDPGYTF.

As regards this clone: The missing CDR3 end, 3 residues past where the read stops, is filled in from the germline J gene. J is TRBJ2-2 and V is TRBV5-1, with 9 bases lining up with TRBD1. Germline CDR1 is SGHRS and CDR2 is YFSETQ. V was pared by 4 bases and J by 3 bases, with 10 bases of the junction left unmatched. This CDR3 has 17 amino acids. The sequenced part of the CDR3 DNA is TGCGCCAGCAGCCTCCCTCCGGGACAGGGATACACCGGGGAG. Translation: CASSLPPGQGYTGE. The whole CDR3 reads CASSLPPGQGYTGELFF.

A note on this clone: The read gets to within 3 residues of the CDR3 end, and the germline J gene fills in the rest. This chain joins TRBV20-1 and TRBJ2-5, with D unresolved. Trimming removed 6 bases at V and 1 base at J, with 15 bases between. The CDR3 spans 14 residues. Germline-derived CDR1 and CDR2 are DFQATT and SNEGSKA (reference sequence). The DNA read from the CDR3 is TGCAGTGCCCTAAGTGGGCCCCTCCAAGAGACC. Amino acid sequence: CSALSGPLQET. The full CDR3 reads CSALSGPLQETQYF.

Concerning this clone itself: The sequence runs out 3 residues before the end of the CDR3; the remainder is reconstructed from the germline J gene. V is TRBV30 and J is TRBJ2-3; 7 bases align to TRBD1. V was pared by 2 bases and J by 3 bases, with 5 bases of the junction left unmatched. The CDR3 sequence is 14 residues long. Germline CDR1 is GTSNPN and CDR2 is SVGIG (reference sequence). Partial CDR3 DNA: TGTGCCTGGAGTACGACAGGGAAGACAGATACG. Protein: CAWSTTGKTDT. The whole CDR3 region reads CAWSTTGKTDTQYF. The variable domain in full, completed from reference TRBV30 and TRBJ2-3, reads SQTIHQWPATLVQPVGSPLSLECTVEGTSNPNLYWYRQAAGRGLQLLFYSVGIGQISSEVPQNLSASRPQDRQFILSSKKLLLSDSGFYLCAWSTTGKTDTQYFGPGTRLTVL.

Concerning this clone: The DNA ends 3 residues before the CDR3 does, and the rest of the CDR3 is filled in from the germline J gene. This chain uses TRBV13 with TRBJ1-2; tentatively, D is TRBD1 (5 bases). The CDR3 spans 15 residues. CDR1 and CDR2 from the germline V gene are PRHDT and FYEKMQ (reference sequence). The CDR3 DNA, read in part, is TGTGCCAGCAGCCGTTTGGGGGGAAATAGTATTAGC. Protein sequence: CASSRLGGNSIS. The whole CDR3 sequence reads CASSRLGGNSISYTF. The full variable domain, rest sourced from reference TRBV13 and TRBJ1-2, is AAGVIQSPRHLIKEKRETATLKCYPIPRHDTVYWYQQGPGQDPQFLISFYEKMQSDKGSIPDRFSAQQFSDYHSELNMSSLELGDSALYFCASSRLGGNSISYTFGSGTRLTVV.

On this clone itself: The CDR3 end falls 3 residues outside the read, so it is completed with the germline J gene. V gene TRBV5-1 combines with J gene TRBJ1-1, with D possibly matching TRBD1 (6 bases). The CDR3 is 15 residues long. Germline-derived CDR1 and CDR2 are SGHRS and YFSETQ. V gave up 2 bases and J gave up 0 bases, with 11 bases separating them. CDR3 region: CASSLSGTLNTEAFF. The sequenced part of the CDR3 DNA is TGCGCCAGCAGCTTATCCGGGACACTGAACACTGAA.

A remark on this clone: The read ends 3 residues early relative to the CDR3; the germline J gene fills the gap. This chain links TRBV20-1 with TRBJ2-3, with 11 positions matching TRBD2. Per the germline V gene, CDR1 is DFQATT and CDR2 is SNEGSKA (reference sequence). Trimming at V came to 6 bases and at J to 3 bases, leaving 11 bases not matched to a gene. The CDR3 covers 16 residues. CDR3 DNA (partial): TGCAGTGCCCTCCCTTTAGCGGGGGGGCAGACAGATACG. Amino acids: CSALPLAGGQTDT. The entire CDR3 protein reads CSALPLAGGQTDTQYF.

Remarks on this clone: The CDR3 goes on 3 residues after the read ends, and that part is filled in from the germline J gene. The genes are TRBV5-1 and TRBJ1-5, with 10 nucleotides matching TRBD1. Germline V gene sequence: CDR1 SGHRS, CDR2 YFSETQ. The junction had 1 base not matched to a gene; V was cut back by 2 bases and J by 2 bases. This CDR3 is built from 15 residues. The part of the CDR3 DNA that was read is TGCGCCAGCAGCTTAGGGACAGGGGGCAATCAGCCC. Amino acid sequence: CASSLGTGGNQP. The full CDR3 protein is CASSLGTGGNQPQHF.

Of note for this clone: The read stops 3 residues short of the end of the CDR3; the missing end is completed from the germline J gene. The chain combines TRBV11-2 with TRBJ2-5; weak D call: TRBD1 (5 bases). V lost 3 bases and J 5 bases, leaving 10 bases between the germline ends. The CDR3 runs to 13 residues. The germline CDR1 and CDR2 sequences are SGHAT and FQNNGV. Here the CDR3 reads CASSFRARETQYF. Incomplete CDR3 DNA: TGTGCCAGCAGCTTCAGGGCTCGGGAGACC.

The CDR3 sequence is CASSFGAILTDTQYF. CDR3 DNA, as far as it was read: TGTGCCAGCAGCTTTGGGGCGATCCTTACAGATACG. The rearrangement links TRBV5-6 to TRBJ2-3; maybe TRBD1 (5 bases). Sequencing ends 3 residues short of the CDR3 end; the germline J gene provides the rest. V lost 2 bases to trimming and J lost 3 bases, with 13 bases between them. The CDR3 is made up of 15 amino acids. Per germline, CDR1 SGHDT and CDR2 YYEEEE.

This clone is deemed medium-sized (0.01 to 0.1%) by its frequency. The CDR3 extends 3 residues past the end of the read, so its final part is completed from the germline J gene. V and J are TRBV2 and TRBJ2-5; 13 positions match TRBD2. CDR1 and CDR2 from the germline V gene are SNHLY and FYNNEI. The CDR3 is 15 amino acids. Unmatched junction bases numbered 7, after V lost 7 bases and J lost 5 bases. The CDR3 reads CASIPTSGGLETQYF. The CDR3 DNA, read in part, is TGTGCCAGCATCCCGACTAGCGGGGGGCTGGAGACC. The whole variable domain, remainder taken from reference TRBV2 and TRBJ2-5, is EPEVTQTPSHQVTQMGQEVILRCVPISNHLYFYWYRQILGQKVEFLVSFYNNEISEKSEIFDDQFSVERPDGSNFTLKIRSTKLEDSAMYFCASIPTSGGLETQYFGPGTRLLVL.

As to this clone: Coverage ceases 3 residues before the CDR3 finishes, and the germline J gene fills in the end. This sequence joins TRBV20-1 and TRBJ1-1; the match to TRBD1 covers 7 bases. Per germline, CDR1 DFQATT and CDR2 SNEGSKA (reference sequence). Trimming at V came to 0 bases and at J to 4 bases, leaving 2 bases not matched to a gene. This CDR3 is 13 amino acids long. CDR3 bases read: TGCAGTGCTAGAGAACAGGGGTCCACTGAA. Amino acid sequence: CSAREQGSTE. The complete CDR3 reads CSAREQGSTEAFF.

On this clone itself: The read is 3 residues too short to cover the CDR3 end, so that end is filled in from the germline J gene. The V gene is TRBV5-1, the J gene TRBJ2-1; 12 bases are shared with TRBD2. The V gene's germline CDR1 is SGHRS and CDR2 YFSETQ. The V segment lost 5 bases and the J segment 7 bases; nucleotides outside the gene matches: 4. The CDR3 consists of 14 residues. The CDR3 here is CASRLAGGTNEQFF. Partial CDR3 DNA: TGCGCCAGCAGACTAGCGGGGGGAACAAATGAG. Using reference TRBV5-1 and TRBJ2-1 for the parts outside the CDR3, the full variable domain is KAGVTQTPRYLIKTRGQQVTLSCSPISGHRSVSWYQQTPGQGLQFLFEYFSETQRNKGNFPGRFSGRQFSNSRSEMNVSTLELGDSALYLCASRLAGGTNEQFFGPGTRLTVL.

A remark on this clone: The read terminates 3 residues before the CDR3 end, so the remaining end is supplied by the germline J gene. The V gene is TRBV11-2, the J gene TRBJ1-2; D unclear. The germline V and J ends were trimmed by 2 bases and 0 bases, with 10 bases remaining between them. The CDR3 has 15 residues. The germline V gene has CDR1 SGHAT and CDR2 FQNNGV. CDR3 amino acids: CASSLSTAPNYGYTF. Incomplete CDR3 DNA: TGTGCCAGCAGCTTATCTACAGCACCTAACTATGGC.

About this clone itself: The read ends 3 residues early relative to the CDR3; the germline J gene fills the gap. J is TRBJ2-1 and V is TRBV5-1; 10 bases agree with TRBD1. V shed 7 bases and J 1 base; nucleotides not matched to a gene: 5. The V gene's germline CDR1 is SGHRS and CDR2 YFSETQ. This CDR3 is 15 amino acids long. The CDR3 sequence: CASFRTGGSYNEQFF. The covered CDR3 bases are TGCGCCAGCTTCCGGACAGGGGGGTCCTACAATGAG.

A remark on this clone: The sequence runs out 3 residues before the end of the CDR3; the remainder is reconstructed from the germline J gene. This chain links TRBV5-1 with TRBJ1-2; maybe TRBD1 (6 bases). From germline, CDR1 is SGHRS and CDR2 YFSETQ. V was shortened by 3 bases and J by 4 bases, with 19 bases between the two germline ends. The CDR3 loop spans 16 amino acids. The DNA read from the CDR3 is TGCGCCAGCAGCTCCAAATCAGGGGCCAGTACCTATGGC. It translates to CASSSKSGASTYG. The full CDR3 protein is CASSSKSGASTYGYTF.

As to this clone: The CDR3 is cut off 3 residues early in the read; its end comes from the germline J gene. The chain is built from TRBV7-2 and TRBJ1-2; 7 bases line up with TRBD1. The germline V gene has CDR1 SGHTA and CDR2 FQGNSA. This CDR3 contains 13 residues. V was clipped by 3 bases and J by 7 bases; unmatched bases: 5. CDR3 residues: CASSLVGGAGYTF. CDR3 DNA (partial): TGTGCCAGCAGCTTGGTAGGGGGCGCTGGC.

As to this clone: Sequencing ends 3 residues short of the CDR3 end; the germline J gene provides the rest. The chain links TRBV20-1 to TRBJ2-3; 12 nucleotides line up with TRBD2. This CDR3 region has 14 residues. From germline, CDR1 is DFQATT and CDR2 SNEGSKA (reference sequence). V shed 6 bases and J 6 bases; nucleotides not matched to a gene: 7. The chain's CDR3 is CSAKTSGRWDTQYF. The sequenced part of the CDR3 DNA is TGCAGTGCCAAGACTAGCGGGAGATGGGATACG.